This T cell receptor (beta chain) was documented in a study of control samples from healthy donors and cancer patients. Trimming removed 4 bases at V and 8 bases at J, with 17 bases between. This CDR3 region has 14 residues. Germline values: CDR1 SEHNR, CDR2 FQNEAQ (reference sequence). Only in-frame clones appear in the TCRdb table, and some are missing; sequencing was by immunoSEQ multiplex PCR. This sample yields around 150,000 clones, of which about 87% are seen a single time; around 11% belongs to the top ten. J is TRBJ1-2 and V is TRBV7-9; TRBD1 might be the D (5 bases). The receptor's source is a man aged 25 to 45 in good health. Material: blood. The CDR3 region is CASSSGTGVRGYTF. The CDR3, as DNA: TGTGCCAGCAGCTCTGGGACTGGCGTTAGGGGCTACACCTTC. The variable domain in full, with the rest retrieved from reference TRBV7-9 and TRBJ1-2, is DTGVSQNPRHKITKRGQNVTFRCDPISEHNRLYWYRQTLGQGPEFLTYFQNEAQLEKSRLLSDRFSAERPKGSFSTLEIQRTEQGDSAMYLCASSSGTGVRGYTFGSGTRLTVV.